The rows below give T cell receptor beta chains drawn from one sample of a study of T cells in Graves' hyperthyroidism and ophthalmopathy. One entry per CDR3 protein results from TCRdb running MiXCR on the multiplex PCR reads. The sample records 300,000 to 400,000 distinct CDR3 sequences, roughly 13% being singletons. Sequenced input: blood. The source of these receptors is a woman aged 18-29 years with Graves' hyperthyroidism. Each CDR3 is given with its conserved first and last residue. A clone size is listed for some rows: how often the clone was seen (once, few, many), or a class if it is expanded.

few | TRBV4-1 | CASSQGTGRTYEQYF
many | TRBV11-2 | CASSTSTGRPAFF
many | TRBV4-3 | CASCPTLENTEAFF
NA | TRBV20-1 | CSAFGHSQDEAFF
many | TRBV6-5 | CASSYHTGGDLAQYF
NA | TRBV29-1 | CSVDSSLFEGYTF
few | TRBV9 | CASSVGPGPTYEQYF
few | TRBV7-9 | CASSYWTGDYEQYF
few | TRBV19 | CASSIGRGSSYEQYF
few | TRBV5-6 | CASRLGPTSNQPQHF
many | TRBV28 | CASSFTPLYGYTF
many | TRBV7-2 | CASTGAGVETQYF
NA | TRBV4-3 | CASSQAPGLAGELFF
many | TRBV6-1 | CASNGGIRYEQYF
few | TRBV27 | CASSASRLGGYTF
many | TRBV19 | CASSSRQSTNEKLFF
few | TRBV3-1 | CASSQGLGLSQETQYF
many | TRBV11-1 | CASSLGATGGGSPLHF
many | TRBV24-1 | CATSDTQTGYGYTF
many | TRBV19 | CASSLLGAMNTEAFF
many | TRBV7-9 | CASSLGGSHTEAFF
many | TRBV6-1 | CASRTTTGGDSPLHF